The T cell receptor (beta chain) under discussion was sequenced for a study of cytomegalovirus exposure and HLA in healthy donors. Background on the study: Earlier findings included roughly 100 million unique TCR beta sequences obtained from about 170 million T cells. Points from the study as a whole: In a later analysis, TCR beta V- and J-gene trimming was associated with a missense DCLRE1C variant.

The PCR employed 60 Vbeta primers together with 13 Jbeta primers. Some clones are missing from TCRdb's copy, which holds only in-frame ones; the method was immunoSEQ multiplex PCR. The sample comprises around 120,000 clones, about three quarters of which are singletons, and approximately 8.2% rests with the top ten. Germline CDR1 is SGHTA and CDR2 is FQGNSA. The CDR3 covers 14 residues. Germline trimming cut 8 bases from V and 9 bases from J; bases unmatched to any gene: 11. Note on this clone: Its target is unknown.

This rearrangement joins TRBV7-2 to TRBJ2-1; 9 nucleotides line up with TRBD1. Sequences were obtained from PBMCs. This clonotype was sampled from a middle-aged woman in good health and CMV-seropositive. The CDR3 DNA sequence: TGTGCCAGCGGCCGGGACAGGGACGCGGGTGAGCAGTTCTTC. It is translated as CASGRDRDAGEQFF.